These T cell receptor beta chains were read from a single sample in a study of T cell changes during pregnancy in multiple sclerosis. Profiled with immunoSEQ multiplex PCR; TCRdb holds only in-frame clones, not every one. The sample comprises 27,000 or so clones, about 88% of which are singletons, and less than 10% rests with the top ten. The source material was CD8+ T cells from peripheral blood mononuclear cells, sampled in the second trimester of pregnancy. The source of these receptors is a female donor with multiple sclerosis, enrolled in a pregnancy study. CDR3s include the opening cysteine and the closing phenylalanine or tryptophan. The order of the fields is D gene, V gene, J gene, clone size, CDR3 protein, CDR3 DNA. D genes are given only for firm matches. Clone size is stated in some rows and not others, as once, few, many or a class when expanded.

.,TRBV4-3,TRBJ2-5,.,CASSQDDGETQYF,TGCGCCAGCAGCCAAGACGACGGGGAGACCCAGTACTTC
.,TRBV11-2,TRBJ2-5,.,CASSLDEETQYF,TGTGCCAGCAGCTTAGATGAGGAGACCCAGTACTTC
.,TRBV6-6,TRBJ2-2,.,CATTAGNTGELFF,TGTGCCACCACGGCAGGGAACACCGGGGAGCTGTTTTTT
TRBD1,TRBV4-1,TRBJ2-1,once,CASSHPGQFGIRGQFF,TGCGCCAGCAGCCACCCGGGACAGTTCGGCATCAGGGGGCAGTTCTTC
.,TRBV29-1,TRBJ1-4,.,CSVAGVGNEKLFF,TGCAGCGTTGCCGGGGTCGGTAATGAAAAACTGTTTTTT
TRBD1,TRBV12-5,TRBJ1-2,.,CASGFGQGGRLGYGYTF,TGTGCTAGTGGTTTCGGACAGGGGGGCAGGCTAGGCTATGGCTACACCTTC
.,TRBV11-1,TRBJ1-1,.,CASSFWPGTEAFF,TGTGCCAGCAGCTTCTGGCCGGGCACTGAAGCTTTCTTT
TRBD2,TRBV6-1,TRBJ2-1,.,CASSVAGGSYNEQFF,TGTGCCAGCAGTGTAGCGGGGGGCTCCTACAATGAGCAGTTCTTC
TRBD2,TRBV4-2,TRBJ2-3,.,CASSLGTSGGADTQYF,TGTGCCAGCAGCCTTGGGACTAGCGGGGGGGCAGATACGCAGTATTTT
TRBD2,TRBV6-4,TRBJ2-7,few,CASSVLAGESYEQYF,TGTGCCAGCAGTGTCTTAGCGGGGGAGTCCTACGAGCAGTACTTC
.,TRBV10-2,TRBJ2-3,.,CASSVVHQTDTQYF,TGCGCCAGCAGTGTGGTACATCAAACAGATACGCAGTATTTT
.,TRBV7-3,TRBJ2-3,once,CASSLSLAGTDTQYF,TGTGCCAGCAGCTTAAGCCTAGCCGGCACAGATACGCAGTATTTT
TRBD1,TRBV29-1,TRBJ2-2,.,CSVEWRDRGTGELFF,TGCAGCGTTGAATGGCGGGACAGGGGCACCGGGGAGCTGTTTTTT
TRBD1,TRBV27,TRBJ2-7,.,CASSLLVGTGVRSHEQYF,TGTGCCAGCAGTTTATTAGTGGGGACAGGGGTTCGTTCACACGAGCAGTACTTC
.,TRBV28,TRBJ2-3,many,CASSLGLPVLLTDTQYF,TGTGCCAGCAGTCTCGGACTCCCCGTTCTCCTCACAGATACGCAGTATTTT
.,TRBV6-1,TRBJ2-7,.,CASRSSATEQYF,TGTGCCAGCAGGTCCAGCGCCACCGAGCAGTACTTC
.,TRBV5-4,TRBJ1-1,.,CASSYLTGSPTEAFF,TGTGCCAGCAGCTACCTTACCGGTTCGCCAACTGAAGCTTTCTTT
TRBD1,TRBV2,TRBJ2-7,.,CASSEDRGTYEQYF,TGTGCCAGCAGTGAAGACAGGGGTACCTACGAGCAGTACTTC
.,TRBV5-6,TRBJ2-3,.,CASSASGRWTQYF,TGTGCCAGCAGCGCCTCCGGGAGATGGACGCAGTATTTT
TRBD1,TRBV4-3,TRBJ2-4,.,CASSRLIGDRVAKNIQYF,TGCGCCAGCAGCCGCCTCATAGGGGACAGGGTAGCCAAAAACATTCAGTACTTC
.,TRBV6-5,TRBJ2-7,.,CASSPTRGGYEQYF,TGTGCCAGCAGCCCAACCCGGGGAGGCTACGAGCAGTACTTC
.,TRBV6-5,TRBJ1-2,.,CASSLGGVGYTF,TGTGCCAGCAGTTTAGGAGGGGTAGGCTACACCTTC
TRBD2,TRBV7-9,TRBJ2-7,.,CASSPGRIPYEQYF,TGTGCCAGCAGCCCCGGGAGGATCCCCTACGAGCAGTACTTC
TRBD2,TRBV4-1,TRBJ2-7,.,CASSPRGGRYEQYF,TGCGCCAGCAGCCCCCGGGGGGGCCGGTACGAGCAGTACTTC
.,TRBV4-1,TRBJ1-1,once,CASSQDPREFAEAFF,TGCGCCAGCAGCCAAGACCCGCGAGAGTTCGCTGAAGCTTTCTTT
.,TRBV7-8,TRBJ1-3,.,CASSLLTHPGNTIYF,TGTGCCAGCAGCTTATTGACTCATCCTGGAAACACCATATATTTT
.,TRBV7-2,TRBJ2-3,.,CASSLGVGGTDTQYF,TGTGCCAGCAGCTTAGGGGTAGGGGGCACAGATACGCAGTATTTT
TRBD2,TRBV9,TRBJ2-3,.,CASSSPTSGEPDTQYF,TGTGCCAGCAGCTCTCCGACTAGCGGGGAGCCAGATACGCAGTATTTT
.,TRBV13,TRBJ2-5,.,CASSFGLAHSYQETQYF,TGTGCCAGCAGCTTCGGCCTAGCCCACTCGTACCAAGAGACCCAGTACTTC
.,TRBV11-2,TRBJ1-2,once,CASSLEKGGYTF,TGTGCCAGCAGCTTAGAAAAGGGGGGCTACACCTTC
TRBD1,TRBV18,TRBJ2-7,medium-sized,CASSPSDRGGYEQYF,TGTGCCAGCTCACCTTCGGACAGGGGAGGCTACGAGCAGTACTTC
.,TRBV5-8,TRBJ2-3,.,CASSLVQWGQSTQYF,TGTGCCAGCAGCTTGGTTCAGTGGGGCCAGAGTACGCAGTATTTT
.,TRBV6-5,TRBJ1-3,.,CASSYGGDTIYF,TGTGCCAGCAGTTACGGGGGGGACACCATATATTTT
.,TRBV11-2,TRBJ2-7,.,CASSPNGKPYEQYF,TGTGCCAGCAGCCCAAACGGGAAACCATACGAGCAGTACTTC
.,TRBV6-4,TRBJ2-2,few,CASSEVPGTGELFF,TGTGCCAGCAGTGAGGTCCCGGGCACCGGGGAGCTGTTTTTT
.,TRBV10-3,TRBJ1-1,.,CAISESGAHTEAFF,TGTGCCATCAGTGAGTCTGGGGCACACACTGAAGCTTTCTTT
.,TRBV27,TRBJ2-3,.,CASYKLSTDTQYF,TGTGCCAGCTATAAATTAAGCACAGATACGCAGTATTTT
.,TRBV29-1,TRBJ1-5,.,CSVGGLGQPQHF,TGCAGCGTTGGGGGGCTGGGTCAGCCCCAGCATTTT
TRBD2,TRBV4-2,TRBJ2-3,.,CASSQDLAGGTDTQYF,TGTGCCAGCAGCCAAGATCTGGCGGGGGGCACAGATACGCAGTATTTT
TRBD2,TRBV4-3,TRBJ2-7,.,CASSQDRGAGGNPYEQYF,TGCGCCAGCAGCCAAGATCGGGGGGCGGGGGGAAATCCCTACGAGCAGTACTTC
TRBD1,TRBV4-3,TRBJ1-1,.,CASSQDRDRVTEAFF,TGCGCCAGCAGCCAGGACCGGGACAGGGTTACTGAAGCTTTCTTT
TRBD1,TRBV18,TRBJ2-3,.,CASSPDRAWADTQYF,TGTGCCAGCTCACCGGACAGGGCCTGGGCAGATACGCAGTATTTT
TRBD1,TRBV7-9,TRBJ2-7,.,CASSRPTTGQYYEQYF,TGTGCCAGCAGCCGTCCTACCACGGGACAGTACTACGAGCAGTACTTC
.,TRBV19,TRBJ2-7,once,CAINRFDEQYF,TGTGCCATAAACAGGTTCGACGAGCAGTACTTC
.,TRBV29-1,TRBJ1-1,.,CSATGIEAFF,TGCAGCGCCACAGGGATTGAAGCTTTCTTT
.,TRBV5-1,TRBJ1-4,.,CASSELPGEGEKLFF,TGCGCCAGCAGCGAGCTCCCAGGAGAGGGTGAAAAACTGTTTTTT
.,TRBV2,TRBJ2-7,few,CASSEWRVAGTSYEQYF,TGTGCCAGCAGTGAATGGAGGGTGGCGGGGACCTCCTACGAGCAGTACTTC
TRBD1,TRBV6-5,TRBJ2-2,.,CASSSDRDYTGELFF,TGTGCCAGCAGTTCGGACAGGGATTACACCGGGGAGCTGTTTTTT
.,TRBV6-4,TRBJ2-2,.,CASSENGEAGELFF,TGTGCCAGCAGTGAGAACGGGGAGGCCGGGGAGCTGTTTTTT
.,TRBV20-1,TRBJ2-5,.,CSVLAETQYF,TGCAGTGTTTTGGCAGAGACCCAGTACTTC
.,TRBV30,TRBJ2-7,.,CAWNGALEQYF,TGTGCCTGGAATGGGGCCCTCGAGCAGTACTTC
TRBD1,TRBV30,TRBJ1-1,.,CAWSVTGGPSTEAFF,TGTGCCTGGAGTGTGACAGGGGGACCTTCTACTGAAGCTTTCTTT
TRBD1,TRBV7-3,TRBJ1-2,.,CASSLRGGMGEGYTF,TGTGCCAGCAGCTTACGAGGGGGCATGGGGGAAGGCTACACCTTC